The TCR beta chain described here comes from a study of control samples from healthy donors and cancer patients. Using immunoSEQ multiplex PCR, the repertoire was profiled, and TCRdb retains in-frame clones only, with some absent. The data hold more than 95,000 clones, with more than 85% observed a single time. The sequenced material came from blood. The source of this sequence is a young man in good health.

CDR3: CASSLRGGGTDTQYF. The CDR3 coding sequence is TGTGCCAGCAGTTTGAGGGGAGGCGGCACAGATACGCAGTATTTT. This chain joins TRBV27 and TRBJ2-3; D might be TRBD2 (6 bases). V was shortened by 3 bases and J by 1 base, with 11 bases between the two germline ends. Germline values: CDR1 MNHEY, CDR2 SMNVEV (reference sequence). The CDR3 is 15 residues long.